The 9 T cell receptor beta chains below all came from one sample that was sequenced in a study of blood T cell repertoires in COVID-19. Libraries were prepared by immunoSEQ multiplex PCR; TCRdb keeps only in-frame clonotypes and omits some of them. The table shows roughly 190,000 clones, with around 82% occurring only once. The sequenced material came from PBMCs or T cells enriched from blood (not recorded which). The source of these receptors is a woman aged 55 to 70 with acute COVID-19.

The gene calls are TRBV6-4 and TRBJ2-7; 10 bases are a match to TRBD2. This CDR3 region has 16 residues. Germline CDR1 reads MRHNA; CDR2 reads SNTAGT. J gave up 0 bases and V 9 bases, and 11 bases lay outside the gene matches. CDR3 nucleotides: TGTGCCAGGGTAAATTTAGCGGGGGGCAGCTCCTACGAGCAGTACGTC. As protein: CARVNLAGGSSYEQYV.

The rearrangement uses TRBV5-4 and TRBJ2-4; 8 bases align to TRBD2. CDR3 length: 15 amino acids. The junction had 3 bases not matched to a gene; V was cut back by 1 base and J by 3 bases. CDR1 and CDR2 (germline): SGHNT, YYREEE (reference sequence). The CDR3 DNA sequence: TGTGCCAGCAGCTTGCTGGGACTAGGCAAAAACATTCAGTACTTC. The encoded protein is CASSLLGLGKNIQYF.

The J gene is TRBJ2-2, the V gene TRBV6-2 or TRBV6-3, with 7 nucleotides matching TRBD2. This CDR3 is 18 amino acids long. The V and J ends lost 5 bases and 4 bases, in that order; junction bases with no gene match: 16. Germline V gene sequence: CDR1 MNHEY, CDR2 SVGEGT. The CDR3: CASSPGLGRARFTGELFF. For the CDR3, the DNA is TGTGCCAGCAGTCCCGGACTAGGGAGGGCTCGCTTCACCGGGGAGCTGTTTTTT.

The chain recombines TRBV3-1 (or the pseudogene TRBV3-2) with TRBJ1-5; 8 nucleotides line up with TRBD1. The CDR3 extends over 15 amino acids. V lost 4 bases to trimming and J lost 7 bases; unmatched junction nucleotides: 9. The V gene's germline CDR1 is LGHDT and CDR2 YNNKEL (reference sequence). The CDR3 is CASSPRQGSRQPQHF. The CDR3 nucleotides read TGTGCCAGCAGCCCTAGACAGGGGAGCAGGCAGCCCCAGCATTTT.

The chain uses TRBV25-1 and TRBJ2-1; 10 bases fit TRBD1. V lost 4 bases and J lost 6; bases outside the gene matches: 3. CDR1 and CDR2 from the germline V gene are MGHDK and SYGVNS. CDR3 size: 14 residues. Here the CDR3 reads CASSVRTGGNEQFF. The CDR3 coding sequence is TGTGCCAGCAGTGTCCGGACAGGGGGCAATGAGCAGTTCTTC.

This clone was found once. The chain employs TRBV7-9 and TRBJ2-7; 7 bases align to TRBD1. The CDR3 has 15 amino acids. J lost 5 bases, V lost 0 bases, and 7 bases had no gene match. Germline CDR1 is SEHNR and CDR2 is FQNEAQ (reference sequence). The DNA for the CDR3 is TGTGCCAGCAGCTTAGCTAGGGGACAGTGGAACGAGCAGTACTTC. Its protein is CASSLARGQWNEQYF. Looking up the rest from reference TRBV7-9 and TRBJ2-7 gives the full variable domain: DTGVSQNPRHKITKRGQNVTFRCDPISEHNRLYWYRQTLGQGPEFLTYFQNEAQLEKSRLLSDRFSAERPKGSFSTLEIQRTEQGDSAMYLCASSLARGQWNEQYFGPGTRLTVT.

A single count supports this clone. The V and J genes are TRBV27 and TRBJ1-6, with no clear D. The V gene's germline CDR1 is MNHEY and CDR2 SMNVEV (reference sequence). This CDR3 has 14 residues. Trimming stripped 4 bases from V and 7 bases from J, with 11 bases between. CDR3 sequence (DNA): TGTGCCAGCAGTTCTACATCGAGGAATTCACCCCTCCACTTT. Its protein product is CASSSTSRNSPLHF.

This chain connects TRBV28 to TRBJ2-6; D may be TRBD2 (5 bases). The CDR3 totals 16 residues. V was pared by 7 bases and J by 0 bases, with 13 bases between. CDR1 and CDR2 from the germline V gene are MDHEN and SYDVKM. In DNA, the CDR3 is TGTGCCAGCACCCCGAGGGTCTACTCTGGGGCCAACGTCCTGACTTTC. This translates into CASTPRVYSGANVLTF.

This clone was recorded once. The rearrangement links TRBV5-1 to TRBJ1-2; TRBD1 aligns across 8 bases. The V and J ends lost 4 bases and 4 bases, in that order; junction bases with no gene match: 6. Per germline, CDR1 SGHRS and CDR2 YFSETQ. CDR3 length equals 14 residues. CDR3 nucleotides: TGCGCCAGCAGCCCAGGACAGGGTAGCTATGGCTACACCTTC. Encoded protein: CASSPGQGSYGYTF.